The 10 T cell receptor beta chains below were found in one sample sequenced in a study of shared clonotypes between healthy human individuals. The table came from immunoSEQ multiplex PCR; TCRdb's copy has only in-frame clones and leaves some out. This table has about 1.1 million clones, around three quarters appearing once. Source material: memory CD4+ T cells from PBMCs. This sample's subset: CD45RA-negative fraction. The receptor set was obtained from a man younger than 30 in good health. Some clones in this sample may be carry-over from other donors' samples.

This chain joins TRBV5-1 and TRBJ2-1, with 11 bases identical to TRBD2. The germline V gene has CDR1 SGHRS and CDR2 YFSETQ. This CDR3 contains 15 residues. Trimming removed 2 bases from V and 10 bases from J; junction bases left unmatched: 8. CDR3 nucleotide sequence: TGCGCCAGCAGCTTTGTTGGTAGCGGGAGGGACGAGCAGTTCTTC. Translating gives CASSFVGSGRDEQFF.

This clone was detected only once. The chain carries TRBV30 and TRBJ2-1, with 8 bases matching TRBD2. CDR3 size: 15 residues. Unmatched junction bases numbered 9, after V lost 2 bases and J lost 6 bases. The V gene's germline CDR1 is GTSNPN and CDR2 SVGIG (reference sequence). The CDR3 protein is CAWSLVGRASNEQFF. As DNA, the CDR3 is TGTGCCTGGAGTCTTGTCGGGAGGGCTAGCAATGAGCAGTTCTTC.

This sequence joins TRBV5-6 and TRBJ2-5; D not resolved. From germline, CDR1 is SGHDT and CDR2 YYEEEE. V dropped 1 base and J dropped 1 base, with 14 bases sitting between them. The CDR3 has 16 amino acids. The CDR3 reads CASSLRSIATQETQYF. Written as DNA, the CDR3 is TGTGCCAGCAGCTTGCGGAGTATAGCTACCCAAGAGACCCAGTACTTC.

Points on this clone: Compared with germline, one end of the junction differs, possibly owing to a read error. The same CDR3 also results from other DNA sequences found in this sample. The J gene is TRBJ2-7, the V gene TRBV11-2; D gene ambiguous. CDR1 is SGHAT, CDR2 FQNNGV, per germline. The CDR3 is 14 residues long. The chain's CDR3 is CASSLNREPYEQCF. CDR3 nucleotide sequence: TGTGCCAGCAGCTTAAACAGAGAACCCTACGAGCAGTGCTTC.

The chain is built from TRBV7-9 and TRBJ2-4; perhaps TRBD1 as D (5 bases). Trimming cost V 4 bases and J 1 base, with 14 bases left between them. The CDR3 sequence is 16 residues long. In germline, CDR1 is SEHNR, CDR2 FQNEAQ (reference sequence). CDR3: CASSSHRTGAKNIQYF. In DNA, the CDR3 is TGTGCCAGCAGCTCCCACAGGACCGGGGCCAAAAACATTCAGTACTTC.

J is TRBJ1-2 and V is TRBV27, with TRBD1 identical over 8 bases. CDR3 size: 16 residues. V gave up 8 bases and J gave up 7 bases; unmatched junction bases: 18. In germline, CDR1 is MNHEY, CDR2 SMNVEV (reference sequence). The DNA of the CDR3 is TGTGCCAGCTTGGCCACAATGGGACAGGCCCTTTCTGGCTACACCTTC. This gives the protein CASLATMGQALSGYTF.

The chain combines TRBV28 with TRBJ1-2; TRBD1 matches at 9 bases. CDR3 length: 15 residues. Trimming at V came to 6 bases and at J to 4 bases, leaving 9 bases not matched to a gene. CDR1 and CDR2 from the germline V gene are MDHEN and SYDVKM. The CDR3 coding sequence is TGTGCCAGCAGGTGGCCGAACAGGGGGCCCTATGGCTACACCTTC. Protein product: CASRWPNRGPYGYTF.

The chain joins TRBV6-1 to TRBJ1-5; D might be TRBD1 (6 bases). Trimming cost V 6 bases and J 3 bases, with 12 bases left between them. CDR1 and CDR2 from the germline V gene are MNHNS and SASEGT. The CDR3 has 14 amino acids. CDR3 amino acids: CASRAGQDNQPQHF. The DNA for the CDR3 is TGTGCCAGCAGGGCGGGACAAGACAATCAGCCCCAGCATTTT.

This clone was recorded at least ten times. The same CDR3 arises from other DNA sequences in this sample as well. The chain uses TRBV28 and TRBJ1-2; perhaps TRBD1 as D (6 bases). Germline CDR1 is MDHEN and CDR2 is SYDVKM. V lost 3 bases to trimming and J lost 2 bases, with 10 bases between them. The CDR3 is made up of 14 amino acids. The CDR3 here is CASSFEGGNYGYTF. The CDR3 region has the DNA TGTGCCAGCAGTTTCGAGGGGGGGAACTATGGCTACACCTTC.

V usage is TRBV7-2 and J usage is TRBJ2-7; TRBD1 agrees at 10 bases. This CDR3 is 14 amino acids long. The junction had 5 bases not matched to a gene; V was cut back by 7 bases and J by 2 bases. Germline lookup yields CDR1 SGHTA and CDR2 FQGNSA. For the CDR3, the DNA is TGTGCCAGCAAAACGGACAGGGGGGCCTACGAGCAGTACTTC. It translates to CASKTDRGAYEQYF.